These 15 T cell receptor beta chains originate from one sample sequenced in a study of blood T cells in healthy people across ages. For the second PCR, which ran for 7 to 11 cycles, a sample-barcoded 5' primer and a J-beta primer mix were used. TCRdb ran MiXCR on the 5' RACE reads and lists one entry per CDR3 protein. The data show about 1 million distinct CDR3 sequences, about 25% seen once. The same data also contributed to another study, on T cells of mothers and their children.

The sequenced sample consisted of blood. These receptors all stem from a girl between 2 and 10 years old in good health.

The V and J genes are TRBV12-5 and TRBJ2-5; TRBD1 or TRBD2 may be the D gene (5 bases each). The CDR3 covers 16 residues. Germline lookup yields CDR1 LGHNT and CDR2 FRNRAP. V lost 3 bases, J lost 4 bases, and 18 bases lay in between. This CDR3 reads CASGFGLGGFRETQYF. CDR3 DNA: TGTGCTAGTGGTTTTGGTCTTGGGGGATTTCGAGAGACCCAGTACTTC.

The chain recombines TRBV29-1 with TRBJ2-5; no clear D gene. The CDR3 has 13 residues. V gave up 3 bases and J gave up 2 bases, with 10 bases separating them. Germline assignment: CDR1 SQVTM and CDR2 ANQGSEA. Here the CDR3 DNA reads TGCAGCGTTGATATAGCCGGGCAAGAGACCCAGTACTTC. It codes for CSVDIAGQETQYF.

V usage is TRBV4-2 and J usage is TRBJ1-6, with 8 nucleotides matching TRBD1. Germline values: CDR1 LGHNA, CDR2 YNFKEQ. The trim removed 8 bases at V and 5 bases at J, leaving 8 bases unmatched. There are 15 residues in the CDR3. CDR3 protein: CASRRLDRDNSPLHF. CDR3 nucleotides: TGTGCCAGCCGAAGACTGGACAGGGATAATTCACCCCTCCACTTT.

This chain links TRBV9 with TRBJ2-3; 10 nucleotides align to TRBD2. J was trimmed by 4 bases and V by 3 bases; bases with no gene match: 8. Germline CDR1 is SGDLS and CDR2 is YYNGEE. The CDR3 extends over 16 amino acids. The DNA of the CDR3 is TGTGCCAGCAGCGAGAGCGGGGGGGCCGCTTCAGATACGCAGTATTTT. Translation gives CASSESGGAASDTQYF.

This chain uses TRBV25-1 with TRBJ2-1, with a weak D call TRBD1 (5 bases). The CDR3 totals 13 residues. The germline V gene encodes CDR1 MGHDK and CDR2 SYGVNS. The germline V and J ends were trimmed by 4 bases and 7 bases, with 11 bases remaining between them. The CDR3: CASSVLGANEQFF. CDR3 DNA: TGTGCCAGCAGTGTCCTAGGGGCAAATGAGCAGTTCTTC.

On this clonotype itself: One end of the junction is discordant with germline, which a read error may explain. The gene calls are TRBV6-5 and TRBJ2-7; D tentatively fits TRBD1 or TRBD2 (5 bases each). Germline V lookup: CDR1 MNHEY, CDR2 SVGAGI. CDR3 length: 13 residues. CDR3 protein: CASSYGSGDVYVF. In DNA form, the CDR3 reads TGTGCCAGCAGTTATGGAAGTGGGGACGTTTATGTCTTC.

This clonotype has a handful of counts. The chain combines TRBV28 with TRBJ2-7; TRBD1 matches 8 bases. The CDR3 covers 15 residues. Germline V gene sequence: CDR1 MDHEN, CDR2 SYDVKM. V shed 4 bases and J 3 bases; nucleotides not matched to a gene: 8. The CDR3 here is CASSSPRTGNYEQYF. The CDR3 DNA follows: TGTGCCAGCAGTTCACCACGGACAGGGAACTACGAGCAGTACTTC.

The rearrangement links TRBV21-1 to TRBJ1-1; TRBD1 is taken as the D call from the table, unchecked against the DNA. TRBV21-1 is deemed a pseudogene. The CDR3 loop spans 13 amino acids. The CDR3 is CASSATGGKGAFF. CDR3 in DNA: TGTGCCAGCAGCGCTACAGGGGGCAAGGGAGCTTTCTTT.

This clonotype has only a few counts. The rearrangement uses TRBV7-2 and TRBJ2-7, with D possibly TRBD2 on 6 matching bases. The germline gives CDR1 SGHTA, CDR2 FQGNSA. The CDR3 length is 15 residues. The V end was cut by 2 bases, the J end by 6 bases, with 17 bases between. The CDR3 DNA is TGTGCCAGCAGCTTACACAATCAGGGAGGTCTCGAGCAGTACTTC. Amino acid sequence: CASSLHNQGGLEQYF.

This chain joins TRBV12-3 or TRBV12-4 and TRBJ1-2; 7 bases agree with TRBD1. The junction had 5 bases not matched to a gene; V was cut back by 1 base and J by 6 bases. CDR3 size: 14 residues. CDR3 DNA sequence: TGTGCCAGCAGTTTAGACAGGGGACATGATGGCTACACCTTC. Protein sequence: CASSLDRGHDGYTF.

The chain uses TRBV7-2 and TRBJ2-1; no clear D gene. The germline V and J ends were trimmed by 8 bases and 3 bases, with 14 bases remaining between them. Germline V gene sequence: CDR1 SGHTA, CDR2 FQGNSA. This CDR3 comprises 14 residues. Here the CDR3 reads CASFSPDNYNEQFF. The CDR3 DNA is TGTGCCAGCTTCTCTCCTGACAACTACAATGAGCAGTTCTTC.

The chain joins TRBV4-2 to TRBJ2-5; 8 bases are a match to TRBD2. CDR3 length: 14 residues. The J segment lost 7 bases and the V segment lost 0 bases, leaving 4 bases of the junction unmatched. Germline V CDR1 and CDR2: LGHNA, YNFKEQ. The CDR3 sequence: CASSQESLAGTQYF. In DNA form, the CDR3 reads TGTGCCAGCAGCCAAGAGTCCCTAGCGGGGACCCAGTACTTC.

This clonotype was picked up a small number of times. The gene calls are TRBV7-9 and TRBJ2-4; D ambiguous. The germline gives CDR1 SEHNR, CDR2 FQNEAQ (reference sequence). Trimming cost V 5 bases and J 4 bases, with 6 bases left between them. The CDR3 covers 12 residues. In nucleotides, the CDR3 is TGTGCCAGCAGCCCACGAAAAAACATTCAGTACTTC. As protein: CASSPRKNIQYF.

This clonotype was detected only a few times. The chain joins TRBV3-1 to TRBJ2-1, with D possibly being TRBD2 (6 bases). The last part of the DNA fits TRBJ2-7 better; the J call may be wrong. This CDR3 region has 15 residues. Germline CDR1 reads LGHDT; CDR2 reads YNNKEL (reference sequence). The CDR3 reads CASSQDWGEAYEQYF. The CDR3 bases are TGTGCCAGCAGCCAAGATTGGGGGGAGGCCTACGAGCAGTACTTC.

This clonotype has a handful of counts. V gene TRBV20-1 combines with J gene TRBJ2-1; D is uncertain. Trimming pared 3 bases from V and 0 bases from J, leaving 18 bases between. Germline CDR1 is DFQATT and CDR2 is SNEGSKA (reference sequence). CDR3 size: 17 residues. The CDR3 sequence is CSARRFGGSSSYNEQFF. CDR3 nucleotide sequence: TGCAGTGCTAGGAGGTTTGGCGGCTCCAGCTCCTACAATGAGCAGTTCTTC.